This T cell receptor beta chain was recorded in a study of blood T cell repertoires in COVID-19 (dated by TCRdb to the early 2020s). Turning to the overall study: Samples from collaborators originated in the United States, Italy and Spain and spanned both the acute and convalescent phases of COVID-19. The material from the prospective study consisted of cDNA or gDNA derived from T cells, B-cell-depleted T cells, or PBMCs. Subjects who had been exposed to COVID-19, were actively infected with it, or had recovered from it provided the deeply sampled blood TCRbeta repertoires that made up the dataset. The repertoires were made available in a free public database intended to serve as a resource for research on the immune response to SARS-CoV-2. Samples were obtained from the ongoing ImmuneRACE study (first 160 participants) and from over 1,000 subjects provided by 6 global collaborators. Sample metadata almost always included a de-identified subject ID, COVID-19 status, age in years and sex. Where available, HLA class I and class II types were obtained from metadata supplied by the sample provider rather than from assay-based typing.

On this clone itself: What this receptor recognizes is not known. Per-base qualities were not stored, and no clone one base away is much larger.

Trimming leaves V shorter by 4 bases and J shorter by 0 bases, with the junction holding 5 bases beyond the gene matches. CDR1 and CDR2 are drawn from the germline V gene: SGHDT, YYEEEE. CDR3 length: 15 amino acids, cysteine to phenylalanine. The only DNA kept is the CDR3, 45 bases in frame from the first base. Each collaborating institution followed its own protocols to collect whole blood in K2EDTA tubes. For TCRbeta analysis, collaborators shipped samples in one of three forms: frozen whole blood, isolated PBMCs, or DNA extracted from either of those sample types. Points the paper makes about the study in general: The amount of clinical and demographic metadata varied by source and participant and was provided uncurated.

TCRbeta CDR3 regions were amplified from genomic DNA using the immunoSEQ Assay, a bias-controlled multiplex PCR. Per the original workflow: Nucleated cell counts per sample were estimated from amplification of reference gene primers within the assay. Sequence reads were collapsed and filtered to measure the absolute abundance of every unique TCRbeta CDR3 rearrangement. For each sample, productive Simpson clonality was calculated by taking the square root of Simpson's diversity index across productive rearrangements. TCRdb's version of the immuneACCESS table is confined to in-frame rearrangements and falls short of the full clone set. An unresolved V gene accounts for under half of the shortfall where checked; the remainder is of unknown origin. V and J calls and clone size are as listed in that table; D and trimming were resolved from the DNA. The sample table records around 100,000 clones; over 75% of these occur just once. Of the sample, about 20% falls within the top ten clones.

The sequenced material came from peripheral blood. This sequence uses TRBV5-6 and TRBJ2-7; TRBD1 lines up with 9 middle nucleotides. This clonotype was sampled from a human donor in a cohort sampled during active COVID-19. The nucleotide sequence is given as TGTGCCAGCAGCGGGGACAGGGCATACTCCTACGAGCAGTACTTC. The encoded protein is CASSGDRAYSYEQYF.